This entry lists 8 T cell receptor beta chains sequenced from one sample in a study of T-cell memory formation after mild COVID-19. TCRdb redid the calling of the 5' RACE reads with MiXCR, one entry per CDR3 protein. The sample includes a few hundred thousand distinct CDR3 sequences, roughly 10% seen only once; the top ten take roughly 3.2%. The material sequenced was PBMCs or a T cell subset sorted from them (not recorded which). These receptors all stem from a man aged 18 to 29 who had mild COVID-19 (a few samples of this study predate the infection). Cell type and time point are not known.

This clonotype showed up just a few times. The rearrangement joins TRBV6-5 to TRBJ1-5; no definite D call. V was trimmed by 2 bases and J by 4 bases, leaving 6 bases between them. Germline V gene sequence: CDR1 MNHEY, CDR2 SVGAGI. This CDR3 contains 13 residues. The CDR3 DNA is TGTGCCAGCAGTTACAACGAGAATCAGCCCCAGCATTTT. It specifies CASSYNENQPQHF.

This clonotype was recorded a few times. The rearrangement joins TRBV5-5 to TRBJ2-7; 7 nucleotides align to TRBD1. V trimming: 2 bases; J trimming: 4 bases; junction bases outside the gene matches: 12. The germline V gene has CDR1 SGHKS and CDR2 YYEKEE (reference sequence). CDR3 length: 16 residues. The CDR3 protein is CASSFQGDLVAYEQYF. As DNA, the CDR3 is TGTGCCAGCAGCTTCCAGGGGGATCTTGTGGCTTACGAGCAGTACTTC.

This clonotype was seen at least ten times. The gene calls are TRBV5-1 and TRBJ2-3, with a possible D match to TRBD2 (5 bases). V was pared by 1 base and J by 0 bases, with 9 bases between. This CDR3 region has 15 residues. Germline CDR1 and CDR2: SGHRS and YFSETQ. CDR3 amino acids: CASSLLRESTDTQYF. The CDR3 DNA sequence: TGCGCCAGCAGCTTGTTGAGGGAAAGCACAGATACGCAGTATTTT.

This clonotype appeared a few times. The rearrangement joins TRBV20-1 to TRBJ2-7; no clear D gene. The germline V gene encodes CDR1 DFQATT and CDR2 SNEGSKA (reference sequence). The V gene lost 0 bases and the J gene lost 4 bases, with 10 bases spanning the gap. This CDR3 has 13 amino acids. CDR3 sequence reads: CSARDRMGYEQYF. The CDR3 DNA reads TGCAGTGCTAGAGATCGGATGGGGTACGAGCAGTACTTC.

This chain connects TRBV6-1 to TRBJ2-7; D is undetermined. Germline V gives CDR1 MNHNS, CDR2 SASEGT. The CDR3 loop spans 11 amino acids. V was pared by 6 bases and J by 6 bases, with 9 bases between. The CDR3 loop reads CASSGFSEQYV. The CDR3 nucleotides are TGTGCCAGCAGCGGCTTCAGCGAGCAGTACGTC.

This chain joins TRBV20-1 and TRBJ2-3; 8 bases align to TRBD1. Germline CDR1 and CDR2: DFQATT and SNEGSKA (reference sequence). The CDR3 is 14 amino acids. Losses at the gene ends were 6 bases for V and 5 bases for J; bases not matched to a gene: 10. CDR3 sequence reads: CSALEGGQGDTQYF. The CDR3 bases are TGCAGTGCCTTGGAAGGAGGACAGGGAGATACGCAGTATTTT.

The chain employs TRBV6-2 or TRBV6-3 and TRBJ2-1; TRBD2 matches at 8 bases. The V and J ends lost 1 base and 2 bases, in that order; junction bases with no gene match: 4. The germline V gene encodes CDR1 MNHEY and CDR2 SVGEGT. The CDR3 has 16 residues. CDR3 DNA sequence: TGTGCCAGCAGTTACTTTGCGGGGGGCGCCTACAATGAGCAGTTCTTC. Protein sequence: CASSYFAGGAYNEQFF.

This clonotype was counted at least ten times. This chain links TRBV7-2 with TRBJ2-1; TRBD1 might be the D (5 bases). Germline V lookup: CDR1 SGHTA, CDR2 FQGNSA. Trimming stripped 8 bases from V and 9 bases from J, with 17 bases between. The CDR3 runs 13 residues. CDR3 in DNA: TGTGCCAGCCTGGACATCCGGGCTAGTGAGCAGTTCTTC. Translation: CASLDIRASEQFF.